One and the same sample provided the 28 T cell receptor beta chains below, sequenced in a study of read filtering for tumor transcriptome and immune sequencing. This library used roughly 0.4 ug RNA and molecular barcoded adaptors spanning alpha/delta and beta/gamma chains. From the reads, TCRdb called clonotypes with MiXCR, one entry per CDR3 protein. The data hold fewer than 100,000 distinct CDR3 sequences, with more than 9% observed a single time. Source material: a population of CD138-negative cells sorted from bone marrow. The receptor set was obtained from a donor aged 40 or over with multiple myeloma.

This clonotype has at least ten counts. This chain uses TRBV11-2 with TRBJ1-1; the match to TRBD1 covers 10 bases. V trimming: 3 bases; J trimming: 3 bases; junction bases outside the gene matches: 4. This CDR3 comprises 15 residues. Germline CDR1 SGHAT, CDR2 FQNNGV. CDR3 bases: TGTGCCAGCAGCTTGTTAGGGACAGGGGACACTGAAGCTTTCTTT. This codes for CASSLLGTGDTEAFF.

V is TRBV6-2 or TRBV6-3 and J is TRBJ2-1, with D hard to call. V was clipped by 2 bases and J by 6 bases, with 5 bases between them. The CDR3 loop spans 12 amino acids. CDR1 is MNHEY and CDR2 is SVGEGT in the germline V gene. CDR3 loop: CASSYPSNEQFF. The CDR3 DNA reads as TGTGCCAGCAGTTACCCTAGCAATGAGCAGTTCTTC.

Remarks on this clonotype: A far larger clone is one nucleotide away, so this likely arose from a read error. The chain links TRBV25-1 to TRBJ1-1; TRBD1 is a possible D gene (5 bases). The CDR3 loop spans 15 amino acids. Germline V gene sequence: CDR1 MGHDK, CDR2 SYGVNS. The CDR3 loop is CASSDPETVNSPRHF. The CDR3, as DNA: TGTGCCAGCAGTGACCCGGAGACAGTGAATTCACCCCGCCACTTT.

This clonotype was observed many times. The rearrangement links TRBV20-1 to TRBJ1-4, with D hard to call. Looked up from germline, CDR1 is DFQATT and CDR2 is SNEGSKA (reference sequence). The germline V and J ends were trimmed by 1 base and 3 bases, with 15 bases remaining between them. The CDR3 is 16 residues long. CDR3 in amino acids: CSARASDRAANEKLFF. The CDR3, as DNA: TGCAGTGCTAGAGCCTCTGACCGAGCGGCTAATGAAAAACTGTTTTTT.

This clonotype appeared many times. V and J are TRBV6-5 and TRBJ1-1; D gene unclear. Trimming removed 6 bases from V and 5 bases from J, with 4 bases in between. Germline assignment: CDR1 MNHEY and CDR2 SVGAGI. CDR3 length: 10 amino acids. CDR3 DNA sequence: TGTGCCAGCAGGGGGACTGAAGCTTTCTTT. Amino acid sequence: CASRGTEAFF.

This clonotype was recorded a few times. V and J are TRBV18 and TRBJ2-7; 12 nucleotides agree with TRBD2. Trimming removed 0 bases from V and 7 bases from J; junction bases left unmatched: 4. The CDR3 covers 15 residues. The V gene's germline CDR1 is KGHSH and CDR2 LQKENI. This chain's CDR3 is CASSPPGLAGWEQYF. The DNA for the CDR3 is TGTGCCAGCTCACCACCGGGACTAGCGGGCTGGGAGCAGTACTTC.

The chain uses TRBV20-1 and TRBJ2-7; TRBD1 matches at 7 bases. V trimming: 8 bases; J trimming: 3 bases; junction bases outside the gene matches: 10. Germline V lookup: CDR1 DFQATT, CDR2 SNEGSKA (reference sequence). CDR3 length: 13 amino acids. The chain's CDR3 is CSSSGTEDYEQYF. In nucleotides, the CDR3 is TGCAGTTCCTCCGGGACAGAGGACTACGAGCAGTACTTC.

This clonotype came up many times. This chain uses TRBV24-1 with TRBJ1-1; 9 bases map to TRBD1. Trimming cost V 3 bases and J 5 bases; bases outside gene matches: 6. Germline V gene sequence: CDR1 KGHDR, CDR2 SFDVKD. The CDR3 is 15 amino acids. The CDR3 is CATSDPNRGPTEAFF. As DNA, the CDR3 is TGTGCCACCAGTGATCCTAACAGGGGGCCGACTGAAGCTTTCTTT.

This clonotype turned up a few times. The CDR3 nucleotides are TGCAGCGTTGAAGGGGGACAGGGGATGTACGAGCAGTACTTC. Protein product: CSVEGGQGMYEQYF. The chain uses TRBV29-1 and TRBJ2-7, with 10 positions matching TRBD1. CDR1 SQVTM and CDR2 ANQGSEA come from the germline V gene. The CDR3 loop spans 14 amino acids. With 1 base clipped from V and 4 bases from J, the junction kept 4 bases outside the gene matches.

This clonotype appeared many times. V is TRBV2 and J is TRBJ2-1; 8 bases match TRBD1. The length of the CDR3 is 15 residues. CDR1 and CDR2 (germline): SNHLY, FYNNEI. V lost 7 bases and J lost 7; bases outside the gene matches: 12. The CDR3 DNA reads as TGTGCCAGCACCCTTACAGGGGGTGGGTCGAATGAGCAGTTCTTC. Translated: CASTLTGGGSNEQFF. Full variable domain (missing parts from reference TRBV2 and TRBJ2-1): EPEVTQTPSHQVTQMGQEVILRCVPISNHLYFYWYRQILGQKVEFLVSFYNNEISEKSEIFDDQFSVERPDGSNFTLKIRSTKLEDSAMYFCASTLTGGGSNEQFFGPGTRLTVL.

In this sample, this clonotype turned up many times. This chain joins TRBV7-2 and TRBJ2-7, with 7 nucleotides matching TRBD1. The V and J ends lost 4 bases and 5 bases, in that order; junction bases with no gene match: 5. Germline-derived CDR1 and CDR2 are SGHTA and FQGNSA. The CDR3 is 13 residues long. In DNA form, the CDR3 reads TGTGCCAGCAGCTACGACAGGGCCAACGAGCAGTACTTC. Protein sequence: CASSYDRANEQYF.

This clonotype was seen repeatedly, ten times or more. The CDR3 DNA is TGCAGCGCCTCGGGACTCTCCAGAGAGACCCAGTACTTC. Translation gives CSASGLSRETQYF. The rearrangement joins TRBV29-1 to TRBJ2-5; D is possibly TRBD2 (6 bases). CDR1 is SQVTM and CDR2 is ANQGSEA in the germline V gene. The CDR3 runs to 13 residues. Trimming pared 7 bases from V and 4 bases from J, leaving 16 bases between.

This clonotype was found many times. The rearrangement links TRBV7-2 to TRBJ2-1; 8 nucleotides match TRBD1. V was pared by 10 bases and J by 4 bases, with 12 bases of the junction left unmatched. This CDR3 has 15 residues. In germline, CDR1 is SGHTA, CDR2 FQGNSA. The CDR3 DNA reads TGTGCCACTGCCATCCGGACAGGGAATTACAATGAGCAGTTCTTC. The encoded protein is CATAIRTGNYNEQFF.

This clonotype was seen many times. The gene calls are TRBV29-1 and TRBJ2-3; 8 bases are a match to TRBD2. Germline-derived CDR1 and CDR2 are SQVTM and ANQGSEA. Trimming took 7 bases from V and 5 from J; bases not matched to a gene: 11. CDR3 length: 14 amino acids. CDR3: CSGLLAEKGDTQYF. DNA for the CDR3: TGCAGCGGATTACTAGCGGAAAAGGGAGATACGCAGTATTTT.

There are many counts of this clonotype. The chain links TRBV11-2 to TRBJ2-7; the D gene is possibly TRBD1 (5 bases). CDR1 is SGHAT, CDR2 FQNNGV, per germline. CDR3 length equals 18 residues. The V end was cut by 2 bases, the J end by 0 bases, with 20 bases between. DNA for the CDR3: TGTGCCAGCAGCTTACAGGGAATCCTACTGCCGAGCTCCTACGAGCAGTACTTC. Translation gives CASSLQGILLPSSYEQYF.

This clonotype has ten or more counts. One end of the junction is discordant with germline, which a read error may explain. The chain couples TRBV7-8 to TRBJ1-1; D gene uncertain. Germline V gene data show CDR1 as SGHVS and CDR2 as FQNEAQ. CDR3 length equals 16 residues. The CDR3, as DNA: TGTGCCTGCAGCTTAGGTCTCGCGGGGTTGGGGACTGAAGCTTTCTTT. It yields the protein CACSLGLAGLGTEAFF. Looking up the rest from reference TRBV7-8 and TRBJ1-1 gives the full variable domain: GAGVSQSPRYKVAKRGQDVALRCDPISGHVSLFWYQQALGQGPEFLTYFQNEAQLDKSGLPSDRFFAERPEGSVSTLKIQRTQQEDSAVYLCACSLGLAGLGTEAFFGQGTRLTVV.

This clonotype was counted between two and nine times. Here the CDR3 DNA reads TGTGCCTGGGCGGAAGGACCGAATGAGCAGTTCTTC. It codes for CAWAEGPNEQFF. This rearrangement joins TRBV30 to TRBJ2-1; D gene unclear. Germline V gene data show CDR1 as GTSNPN and CDR2 as SVGIG (reference sequence). V lost 5 bases and J lost 7, with 12 bases in between. The CDR3 is 12 amino acids. Full variable domain (missing parts from reference TRBV30 and TRBJ2-1): SQTIHQWPATLVQPVGSPLSLECTVEGTSNPNLYWYRQAAGRGLQLLFYSVGIGQISSEVPQNLSASRPQDRQFILSSKKLLLSDSGFYLCAWAEGPNEQFFGPGTRLTVL.

This clonotype was counted at least ten times. The rearrangement joins TRBV6-2 or TRBV6-3 to TRBJ2-1; D might be TRBD2 (6 bases). The V end was cut by 7 bases, the J end by 4 bases, with 11 bases between. The germline CDR1 and CDR2 sequences are MNHEY and SVGEGT. This CDR3 is built from 13 residues. Here the CDR3 DNA reads TGTGCCAGCAACGTAGCGGTTTACAATGAGCAGTTCTTC. This gives the protein CASNVAVYNEQFF.

This clonotype was seen at least ten times. The chain uses TRBV2 and TRBJ1-5, with unresolved D. The CDR3 length is 16 residues. Looked up from germline, CDR1 is SNHLY and CDR2 is FYNNEI. V lost 3 bases, J lost 0 bases, and 12 bases lay in between. CDR3 DNA sequence: TGTGCCAGCAGTGACGTCGAAAGTTATAGCAATCAGCCCCAGCATTTT. It encodes CASSDVESYSNQPQHF.

This clonotype has ten or more counts. The V gene is TRBV7-8, the J gene TRBJ1-1; 8 nucleotides align to TRBD1. CDR3 length equals 15 residues. J lost 3 bases, V lost 4 bases, and 7 bases had no gene match. CDR1 SGHVS and CDR2 FQNEAQ come from the germline V gene. The CDR3: CASSYEAGGHTEAFF. The CDR3 nucleotides are TGTGCCAGCAGCTATGAGGCAGGGGGCCACACTGAAGCTTTCTTT.

This clonotype was observed at least ten times. An end of the junction does not agree with germline; a read error may underlie this. The CDR3, as DNA: TGTGCCAGCTCACCCGACAGGGCCCAGCACTTC. It codes for CASSPDRAQHF. The rearrangement uses TRBV18 and TRBJ2-5; 7 bases agree with TRBD1. The V gene's germline CDR1 is KGHSH and CDR2 LQKENI. The CDR3 sequence is 11 residues long.

Many counts were recorded for this clonotype. The V and J genes are TRBV5-1 and TRBJ2-1; D is unresolved. The CDR3 extends over 14 amino acids. Germline values: CDR1 SGHRS, CDR2 YFSETQ. The V end was cut by 2 bases, the J end by 5 bases, with 11 bases between. DNA for the CDR3: TGCGCCAGCAGCTTTCGTCAGAAAGACAATGAGCAGTTCTTC. It codes for CASSFRQKDNEQFF.

This clonotype appeared a few times. The chain carries TRBV5-1 and TRBJ2-1; 7 bases match TRBD1. Germline V gives CDR1 SGHRS, CDR2 YFSETQ. Trimming at V came to 5 bases and at J to 5 bases, leaving 4 bases not matched to a gene. The CDR3 totals 13 residues. The CDR3 sequence is CASSDRVDNEQFF. The CDR3 region has the DNA TGCGCCAGCAGTGACAGGGTGGACAATGAGCAGTTCTTC. Filled out from reference TRBV5-1 and TRBJ2-1, the complete variable domain reads KAGVTQTPRYLIKTRGQQVTLSCSPISGHRSVSWYQQTPGQGLQFLFEYFSETQRNKGNFPGRFSGRQFSNSRSEMNVSTLELGDSALYLCASSDRVDNEQFFGPGTRLTVL.

V usage is TRBV29-1 and J usage is TRBJ2-1; perhaps TRBD2 as D (5 bases). The CDR3 consists of 13 residues. V lost 8 bases and J lost 2, with 13 bases in between. Germline V gene lookup returns CDR1 SQVTM and CDR2 ANQGSEA. CDR3 region: CSYRGTTYNEQFF. The CDR3 DNA sequence: TGCAGCTACCGGGGTACTACCTACAATGAGCAGTTCTTC.

This clonotype was picked up many times. In nucleotides, the CDR3 is TGCGCCAGCGCCGTAGGACAGGGTCTCGGCGAGCAGTACTTC. It is translated as CASAVGQGLGEQYF. The rearrangement links TRBV5-1 to TRBJ2-7; 8 bases match TRBD1. This CDR3 is built from 14 residues. From germline, CDR1 is SGHRS and CDR2 YFSETQ. V dropped 7 bases and J dropped 6; count of bases not matched to a gene: 12. Together with reference TRBV5-1 and TRBJ2-7, the CDR3 gives the full variable domain: KAGVTQTPRYLIKTRGQQVTLSCSPISGHRSVSWYQQTPGQGLQFLFEYFSETQRNKGNFPGRFSGRQFSNSRSEMNVSTLELGDSALYLCASAVGQGLGEQYFGPGTRLTVT.

This clonotype was recorded at least ten times. The chain uses TRBV2 and TRBJ2-1; D unresolved. This CDR3 has 12 amino acids. V gave up 5 bases and J gave up 8 bases, with 10 bases separating them. Germline V gene lookup returns CDR1 SNHLY and CDR2 FYNNEI. CDR3 in DNA: TGTGCCAGCAGTTCTTCCGCCCATGAGCAGTTCTTC. As protein: CASSSSAHEQFF.

This clonotype was counted ten times or more. The chain couples TRBV29-1 to TRBJ1-1; TRBD1 might be the D (5 bases). V lost 8 bases and J lost 4, with 11 bases in between. Germline loops: CDR1 SQVTM, CDR2 ANQGSEA. This CDR3 region has 11 residues. CDR3: CSSMGVTEAFF. The DNA of the CDR3 is TGCAGCTCAATGGGGGTCACTGAAGCTTTCTTT. The whole variable domain, remainder taken from reference TRBV29-1 and TRBJ1-1, is SAVISQKPSRDICQRGTSLTIQCQVDSQVTMMFWYRQQPGQSLTLIATANQGSEATYESGFVIDKFPISRPNLTFSTLTVSNMSPEDSSIYLCSSMGVTEAFFGQGTRLTVV.

This clonotype was seen at least ten times. This CDR3 reads CASRLDPRGNQPQHF. The CDR3 DNA is TGTGCCAGTAGATTGGACCCCCGTGGCAATCAGCCCCAGCATTTT. This chain uses TRBV19 with TRBJ1-5; no definite D call. V was cut by 6 bases and J by 2 bases, with 14 bases left in between. In germline, CDR1 is LNHDA, CDR2 SQIVND (reference sequence). The CDR3 is 15 amino acids. Looking up the rest from reference TRBV19 and TRBJ1-5 gives the full variable domain: DGGITQSPKYLFRKEGQNVTLSCEQNLNHDAMYWYRQDPGQGLRLIYYSQIVNDFQKGDIAEGYSVSREKKESFPLTVTSAQKNPTAFYLCASRLDPRGNQPQHFGDGTRLSIL.